This T cell receptor beta chain was captured in a study of T cell responses to AZD1222 COVID-19 vaccine. Notes on the study in general: Donors were largely white British and mainly female; clonal diversity was possibly underestimated. Epitopes outside B.1.351 and B.1.1.7 mutated regions reportedly drew nearly half of spike TCRs.

TCRdb's table, derived via immunoSEQ multiplex PCR, lists solely in-frame clones and lacks some. The sample includes more than 85,000 clones, roughly 88% of them seen just once. Germline CDR1 SGDLS, CDR2 YYNGEE. V lost 4 bases and J 8 bases, leaving 19 bases between the germline ends. This CDR3 contains 15 residues. About this clone itself: Its antigen remains unknown.

V usage is TRBV9 and J usage is TRBJ2-1, with D perhaps matching TRBD2 (7 bases). The receptor was isolated from an adult in good health. The sample in question was peripheral blood, obtained on day 0 of AZD1222 vaccination. CDR3 nucleotides: TGTGCCAGCAGCCCAGGGCACGGGGGGCTGGATGAGCAGTTCTTC. Residues: CASSPGHGGLDEQFF.